The 24 T cell receptor beta chains presented below share a single source sample, sequenced in a study of Graves' ophthalmopathy and Graves' hyperthyroidism. Amplification from RNA transcripts yielded the TCR beta CDR3 regions. HTBI-primed RT-PCR formed the first round, and a multiplex PCR formed the second. TCRdb called the multiplex PCR reads again in MiXCR, with one record for every CDR3 protein. The sample has 680,000 or so distinct CDR3 sequences, about 24% seen once. Material for sequencing was peripheral blood. The receptors were gathered from a woman between 18 and 29 years old with stable Graves' hyperthyroidism. Some clones in this sample may be carry-over from other donors' samples.

Details on this clonotype: At one of its ends the junction is not consistent with the germline gene, which may arise from a read error. The chain has TRBV6-1 and TRBJ1-3; perhaps TRBD1 as D (6 bases). CDR1 is MNHNS and CDR2 is SASEGT in the germline V gene. CDR3 length equals 14 residues. The CDR3 nucleotides are TGTGCCAGCACCCCTACAGGGTCAGGAAGCACCATATATTTT. Translating gives CASTPTGSGSTIYF.

This clonotype appeared a few times. The chain is built from TRBV5-1 and TRBJ2-4; no firm D call. In germline, CDR1 is SGHRS, CDR2 YFSETQ. The V and J ends lost 5 bases and 6 bases respectively, with 12 bases between them. The length of the CDR3 is 13 residues. For the CDR3, the DNA is TGCGCCAGCAGGACGGAGAATGGAAACATTCAGTACTTC. Translation: CASRTENGNIQYF.

In regard to this clonotype: Without the conserved terminal phenylalanine or tryptophan, this CDR3 likely stems from a read error. V usage is TRBV14 and J usage is TRBJ1-5, with unresolved D. Trimming removed 3 bases at V and 6 bases at J, with 12 bases between. Germline lookup yields CDR1 SGHDN and CDR2 FVKESK. The CDR3 has 14 amino acids. CDR3 nucleotide sequence: TGTGCCAGCAGCCAGCGGGCCGGTCTTCAGCCCCAGCATTTG. Residues: CASSQRAGLQPQHL.

This clonotype occurred many times. The chain employs TRBV20-1 and TRBJ2-6; 8 bases are a match to TRBD2. V was clipped by 6 bases and J by 0 bases; unmatched bases: 7. CDR1 is DFQATT and CDR2 is SNEGSKA in the germline V gene (reference sequence). CDR3 length equals 16 residues. This CDR3 reads CSASGRPGSGANVLTF. DNA for the CDR3: TGCAGTGCCAGCGGGAGACCTGGCTCTGGGGCCAACGTCCTGACTTTC.

Comments on this clonotype: This may come from a read error, since a much larger clone is one base off. The chain links TRBV6-2 or TRBV6-3 to TRBJ1-1; no firm D call. V was trimmed by 4 bases and J by 5 bases, leaving 14 bases between them. Germline-derived CDR1 and CDR2 are MNHEY and SVGEGT. This CDR3 has 14 residues. The CDR3 DNA is TGTGCCAGCAGTTGGACCGTTCCGGGGACTGAAGCTTTCTTT. Protein sequence: CASSWTVPGTEAFF.

The sample holds a few counts of this clonotype. Just one base apart from a much larger clone, this may be a read error. This chain connects TRBV20-1 to TRBJ1-1, with TRBD1 as a possible D gene (5 bases). The CDR3 contains 12 residues. From germline, CDR1 is DFQATT and CDR2 SNEGSKA (reference sequence). The chain's CDR3 is CSARPDRIEACF. The CDR3 DNA reads TGCAGTGCTAGGCCAGACAGAATTGAAGCTTGCTTT.

Ten or more counts support this clonotype. The chain carries TRBV7-3 and TRBJ1-2; 8 bases fit TRBD1. After removal of 5 bases from V and 2 bases from J, the junction contained 19 bases not matched to a gene. The germline V gene encodes CDR1 SGHTA and CDR2 FQGTGA. The CDR3 totals 19 residues. The CDR3 coding sequence is TGTGCCAGCAGCCATCCAGTTCGGGCAGGGGGCCGCCAGAACTATGGCTACACCTTC. Residues: CASSHPVRAGGRQNYGYTF.

This clonotype was counted only a few times. V and J are TRBV11-1 and TRBJ1-3; no firm D call. The CDR3 totals 16 residues. V was pared by 0 bases and J by 0 bases, with 9 bases between. Germline loops: CDR1 SGHAT, CDR2 FQDESV (reference sequence). CDR3 residues: CASSLARRHSGNTIYF. CDR3 nucleotide sequence: TGTGCCAGCAGCTTAGCCCGCCGGCACTCTGGAAACACCATATATTTT.

This clonotype was observed at least ten times. This rearrangement joins TRBV25-1 to TRBJ2-5; tentatively, D is TRBD2 (6 bases). In germline, CDR1 is MGHDK, CDR2 SYGVNS. Trimming took off 3 bases at V and 0 bases at J, with 23 bases between the two ends. The CDR3 totals 19 residues. This chain's CDR3 is CASSEWHRMLALNQETQYF. CDR3 DNA: TGTGCCAGCAGTGAGTGGCATCGGATGCTAGCGCTAAACCAAGAGACCCAGTACTTC.

This clonotype was counted many times. The chain recombines TRBV30 with TRBJ2-7; no clear D. The length of the CDR3 is 12 residues. With 2 bases removed from V and 3 bases from J, the gap between germline ends came to 8 bases. From germline, CDR1 is GTSNPN and CDR2 SVGIG (reference sequence). The chain's CDR3 is CAWSRSFYEQYF. The CDR3 bases are TGTGCCTGGAGTCGAAGCTTCTACGAGCAGTACTTC.

This clonotype was recorded a few times. V gene TRBV7-1 combines with J gene TRBJ2-6; D not resolved. TRBV7-1 is labeled an ORF, and its function is uncertain. Trimming shortened V by 4 bases and J by 3 bases, and 28 bases separated the two germline ends. The CDR3 extends over 21 amino acids. CDR3 residues: CASSYIAPLREVEFGANVLTF. The CDR3 DNA reads TGTGCCAGCAGCTACATCGCCCCCCTTCGAGAAGTCGAGTTTGGGGCCAACGTCCTGACTTTC.

This clonotype appeared many times. The CDR3 DNA sequence: TGCGCCAGCGGGGACCCCGGGTCGGCCTACGAGCAGTACTTC. Translation gives CASGDPGSAYEQYF. The chain carries TRBV5-1 and TRBJ2-7; D tentatively fits TRBD1 or TRBD2 (5 bases each). V was clipped by 7 bases and J by 2 bases, with 16 bases between them. Germline loops: CDR1 SGHRS, CDR2 YFSETQ. The CDR3 extends over 14 amino acids.

CDR3 loop: CASTLSWGTGELFF. The CDR3, as DNA: TGTGCCAGCACTCTCTCTTGGGGGACCGGGGAGCTGTTTTTT. J is TRBJ2-2 and V is TRBV28, with D possibly being TRBD1 or TRBD2 (5 bases each). Trimming removed 7 bases from V and 5 bases from J, with 14 bases in between. CDR1 MDHEN and CDR2 SYDVKM come from the germline V gene. The CDR3 is 14 amino acids.

This clonotype has ten or more counts. V and J are TRBV25-1 and TRBJ1-2; 8 nucleotides agree with TRBD1. The CDR3 runs to 14 residues. In germline, CDR1 is MGHDK, CDR2 SYGVNS. V dropped 4 bases and J dropped 3; count of bases not matched to a gene: 4. The CDR3 nucleotides read TGTGCCAGCAGTGGGGACAGGTCCGACTATGGCTACACCTTC. Protein sequence: CASSGDRSDYGYTF.

This clonotype was seen only a few times. With a much larger clone just one base away, this may be a read error. This sequence joins TRBV2 and TRBJ1-6; TRBD1 matches at 8 bases. The CDR3 has 16 amino acids. The germline V gene encodes CDR1 SNHLY and CDR2 FYNNEI. The CDR3 is CASRDTGGSYHSPLHF. The CDR3 coding sequence is TGTGCCAGCAGGGATACAGGGGGTTCCTATCATTCACCCCTCCACTTT. Variable domain in full (rest from reference TRBV2 and TRBJ1-6): EPEVTQTPSHQVTQMGQEVILRCVPISNHLYFYWYRQILGQKVEFLVSFYNNEISEKSEIFDDQFSVERPDGSNFTLKIRSTKLEDSAMYFCASRDTGGSYHSPLHFGNGTRLTVT.

The chain joins TRBV12-3 or TRBV12-4 to TRBJ1-1; TRBD1 aligns across 7 bases. J gave up 5 bases and V 6 bases, and 9 bases lay outside the gene matches. The CDR3 runs 14 residues. The CDR3 DNA follows: TGTGCCAGCAGCATCCAGGGGGTTGTGACTGAAGCTTTCTTT. Translation gives CASSIQGVVTEAFF.

This clonotype was seen at least ten times. This rearrangement joins TRBV6-1 to TRBJ1-5; D is perhaps TRBD1 (5 bases). There are 14 residues in the CDR3. Deletions cut 6 bases from V and 2 bases from J, with 11 bases between. In germline, CDR1 is MNHNS, CDR2 SASEGT. CDR3 sequence: CASRVSRGNQPQHF. Written as DNA, the CDR3 is TGTGCCAGCAGGGTGAGCAGGGGCAATCAGCCCCAGCATTTT.

CDR3 sequence reads: CASSRRTSGRYEQYF. CDR3 bases: TGTGCCAGCAGCCGTCGGACTAGCGGGAGGTACGAGCAGTACTTC. J is TRBJ2-7 and V is TRBV12-3 or TRBV12-4; 14 nucleotides line up with TRBD2. After removal of 6 bases from V and 4 bases from J, the junction contained 5 bases not matched to a gene. There are 15 residues in the CDR3.

There are many counts of this clonotype. The gene calls are TRBV28 and TRBJ2-7, with D maybe TRBD2 (6 bases). The CDR3 loop spans 14 amino acids. V was trimmed by 7 bases and J by 1 base, leaving 14 bases between them. Germline V CDR1 and CDR2: MDHEN, SYDVKM. The CDR3 sequence: CASMVSGRSYEQYF. CDR3 bases: TGTGCCAGCATGGTTAGCGGCCGATCCTACGAGCAGTACTTC.

This clonotype has ten or more counts. This chain uses TRBV28 with TRBJ2-7; D is uncertain. The germline gives CDR1 MDHEN, CDR2 SYDVKM. CDR3 length: 14 amino acids. Trimming pared 1 base from V and 0 bases from J, leaving 7 bases between. CDR3 nucleotide sequence: TGTGCCAGCAGTTTATTTGTGAGCTCCTACGAGCAGTACTTC. It is translated as CASSLFVSSYEQYF.

This clonotype has more than one count but fewer than ten. The junction departs from the called germline gene at one end, perhaps through a read error. The chain employs TRBV12-3 or TRBV12-4 and TRBJ2-7, with D possibly being TRBD2 (5 bases). The CDR3 is made up of 15 amino acids. The CDR3 bases are TGTGCCAGCAGGATAGAAGCGGTAGGAAGGTACGATCAGTACTTC. It codes for CASRIEAVGRYDQYF.

This CDR3 is CASSYSSRGYGYTF. The CDR3 bases are TGTGCCAGCAGTTACTCGTCCAGGGGCTATGGCTACACCTTC. This rearrangement joins TRBV6-5 to TRBJ1-2; the D gene is possibly TRBD1 (6 bases). The CDR3 loop spans 14 amino acids. Germline CDR1 and CDR2: MNHEY and SVGAGI. Trimming left V 0 bases short and J 4 bases short, with 9 bases between.

The V and J genes are TRBV7-8 and TRBJ2-7; D not resolved. Per germline, CDR1 SGHVS and CDR2 FQNEAQ. V gave up 1 base and J gave up 4 bases, with 11 bases separating them. This CDR3 is 14 amino acids long. The CDR3 reads CASSLGFPGYEQYF. The CDR3 DNA follows: TGTGCCAGCAGCTTAGGATTTCCCGGGTACGAGCAGTACTTC.

In this sample, this clonotype turned up many times. This chain uses TRBV7-2 with TRBJ2-5; D ambiguous. Trimming cost V 0 bases and J 5 bases, with 10 bases left between them. This CDR3 is built from 14 residues. Germline V CDR1 and CDR2: SGHTA, FQGNSA. In DNA, the CDR3 is TGTGCCAGCAGCTTAGCTTCCGTCGCGGAGACCCAGTACTTC. It codes for CASSLASVAETQYF.